This is a list of T cell receptor beta chains from one sample in a study of T-cell memory formation after mild COVID-19. A single record per CDR3 protein comes from TCRdb applying MiXCR to the 5' RACE reads. The data show around 370,000 distinct CDR3 sequences, with roughly 21% seen just once and around 13% held by the top ten. Source material: PBMCs or a T cell subset sorted from them (not recorded which). The receptors originated from an adult woman who had mild COVID-19 (a few samples of this study predate the infection). Cell type and time point are not known. The CDR3 runs from the conserved cysteine through the conserved F or W. Fields, in order: D gene, J gene, clone size, V gene, CDR3 DNA, CDR3 protein. A D gene is named only where the DNA matches it firmly. Size values are once, few and many counts, or a class for expanded clones, and some rows have none.

d_gene: NA; j_gene: TRBJ1-5; abundance: few; v_gene: TRBV12-3/TRBV12-4; CDR3nt: TGTGCCAGCAGTTTCTCCAGGGACGATCAGCCCCAGCATTTT; CDR3aa: CASSFSRDDQPQHF
d_gene: TRBD1; j_gene: TRBJ2-7; abundance: NA; v_gene: TRBV20-1; CDR3nt: TGCAGTGCTAGTTCTGGGACAGGGGGGATCTACGAGCAGTACTTC; CDR3aa: CSASSGTGGIYEQYF
d_gene: NA; j_gene: TRBJ2-1; abundance: NA; v_gene: TRBV6-6; CDR3nt: TGTGCCAGCAGTTATGGTCGGAACAATGAGCAGTTCTTC; CDR3aa: CASSYGRNNEQFF
d_gene: NA; j_gene: TRBJ1-5; abundance: few; v_gene: TRBV6-5; CDR3nt: TGTGCCAGCAGCTTGGGGGGGTTGGGCAATCAGCCCCAGCATTTT; CDR3aa: CASSLGGLGNQPQHF
d_gene: NA; j_gene: TRBJ2-7; abundance: few; v_gene: TRBV5-1; CDR3nt: TGCGCCAGCAGCCCCGGTTTAGGGGTGACCTCCTACGAGCAGTACTTC; CDR3aa: CASSPGLGVTSYEQYF
d_gene: NA; j_gene: TRBJ2-3; abundance: once; v_gene: TRBV7-9; CDR3nt: TGTGCCGGGGACGGGAGCACAGATACGCAGTATTTT; CDR3aa: CAGDGSTDTQYF
d_gene: TRBD1; j_gene: TRBJ1-1; abundance: NA; v_gene: TRBV6-5; CDR3nt: TGTGCCAGCAGTCCATGGACAGGGCTGGGAAATACTGAAGCTTTCTTT; CDR3aa: CASSPWTGLGNTEAFF
d_gene: NA; j_gene: TRBJ1-1; abundance: NA; v_gene: TRBV5-1; CDR3nt: TGCGCCAGCAGCGGGGATGATTGGAACACTGAAGCTTTCTTT; CDR3aa: CASSGDDWNTEAFF
d_gene: TRBD2; j_gene: TRBJ2-6; abundance: NA; v_gene: TRBV9; CDR3nt: TGTGCCAGCAGCGTGAAGCGGGAGGTCCACTCTGGGGCCAACGTCCTGACTTTC; CDR3aa: CASSVKREVHSGANVLTF
d_gene: TRBD1; j_gene: TRBJ2-7; abundance: many; v_gene: TRBV6-6; CDR3nt: TGTGCCAGCAGTCGACAGGGGGGGACCTACGAGCAGTACTTC; CDR3aa: CASSRQGGTYEQYF
d_gene: NA; j_gene: TRBJ2-7; abundance: NA; v_gene: TRBV7-2; CDR3nt: TGTGCCAGCAGCTTAGGCGGATGGGAGCAGTACTTC; CDR3aa: CASSLGGWEQYF
d_gene: NA; j_gene: TRBJ1-4; abundance: NA; v_gene: TRBV11-3; CDR3nt: TGTGCCAGCAGCTTAAGATGGATAACAGGGTCTAATGAAAAACTGTTTTTT; CDR3aa: CASSLRWITGSNEKLFF
d_gene: TRBD1; j_gene: TRBJ2-7; abundance: few; v_gene: TRBV18; CDR3nt: TGTGCCAGCTCATCGGGAGGACAGGGGGCTGCCTACGAGCAGTACTTC; CDR3aa: CASSSGGQGAAYEQYF
d_gene: NA; j_gene: TRBJ1-2; abundance: NA; v_gene: TRBV7-2; CDR3nt: TGTGCCAGCAGCTCCACAAGCCGCGACAGGATAAAGAGCTACACCTTC; CDR3aa: CASSSTSRDRIKSYTF
d_gene: NA; j_gene: TRBJ1-2; abundance: few; v_gene: TRBV6-5; CDR3nt: TGTGCCAGCAGTGACTCCCGGGCTCGGGGCTACACCTTC; CDR3aa: CASSDSRARGYTF
d_gene: TRBD2; j_gene: TRBJ2-2; abundance: NA; v_gene: TRBV12-3/TRBV12-4; CDR3nt: TGTGCCAGCAGTAAGGGACTATCGAACACCGGGGAGCTGTTTTTT; CDR3aa: CASSKGLSNTGELFF
d_gene: NA; j_gene: TRBJ2-4; abundance: NA; v_gene: TRBV7-2; CDR3nt: TGTGCCAGCAGCCGGACAGCCTTGGGCATTCAGTACTTC; CDR3aa: CASSRTALGIQYF
d_gene: TRBD1; j_gene: TRBJ2-7; abundance: few; v_gene: TRBV5-1; CDR3nt: TGCGCCAGCAGCCCAATCTCCGTCCGGGACAGGGCTTCCTACGAGCAGTACTTC; CDR3aa: CASSPISVRDRASYEQYF
d_gene: NA; j_gene: TRBJ1-1; abundance: few; v_gene: TRBV6-5; CDR3nt: TGTGCCAGCAGTTATGATAGGGGTAAAGCTGAAGCTTTCTTT; CDR3aa: CASSYDRGKAEAFF
d_gene: NA; j_gene: TRBJ2-2; abundance: NA; v_gene: TRBV6-6; CDR3nt: TGTGCCAGCACGCCGGGAGCGCATACCGGGGAGCTGTTTTTT; CDR3aa: CASTPGAHTGELFF
d_gene: TRBD2; j_gene: TRBJ2-1; abundance: few; v_gene: TRBV29-1; CDR3nt: TGCAGCGTTGAAGCGGGGGGCTCCTACAATGAGCAGTTCTTC; CDR3aa: CSVEAGGSYNEQFF
d_gene: NA; j_gene: TRBJ2-5; abundance: few; v_gene: TRBV29-1; CDR3nt: TGCAGCCTTACTGGGAGCGAAAAAGAGACCCAGTACTTC; CDR3aa: CSLTGSEKETQYF
d_gene: NA; j_gene: TRBJ1-5; abundance: NA; v_gene: TRBV30; CDR3nt: TGTGCCTGGAGCCTAGGAGACAATCAGCCCCAGCATTTT; CDR3aa: CAWSLGDNQPQHF
d_gene: TRBD1; j_gene: TRBJ2-3; abundance: NA; v_gene: TRBV4-3; CDR3nt: TGCGCCAGCAGCCAAGATCTCACAGGGGGCAACGCAGATACGCAGTATTTT; CDR3aa: CASSQDLTGGNADTQYF
d_gene: NA; j_gene: TRBJ2-1; abundance: few; v_gene: TRBV3-1; CDR3nt: TGTGCCAGCAGCCGGACAGAAGAGCAGTTCTTC; CDR3aa: CASSRTEEQFF
d_gene: NA; j_gene: TRBJ1-2; abundance: few; v_gene: TRBV6-2/TRBV6-3; CDR3nt: TGTGCCAGCAGCTGGGAAGATCGAGCTAACTATGGCTACACCTTC; CDR3aa: CASSWEDRANYGYTF
d_gene: NA; j_gene: TRBJ2-2; abundance: few; v_gene: TRBV9; CDR3nt: TGTGCCAGCAGCGTAGCGTATTCCACCGGGGAGCTGTTTTTT; CDR3aa: CASSVAYSTGELFF
d_gene: NA; j_gene: TRBJ1-4; abundance: NA; v_gene: TRBV29-1; CDR3nt: TGCAGCGTTGGGGGCAGTTGGAATGAAAAACTGTTTTTT; CDR3aa: CSVGGSWNEKLFF
d_gene: TRBD1; j_gene: TRBJ2-5; abundance: few; v_gene: TRBV6-2/TRBV6-3; CDR3nt: TGTGCCAGCAGAGGACAGGGGAGGGAGACCCAGTACTTC; CDR3aa: CASRGQGRETQYF
d_gene: NA; j_gene: TRBJ2-5; abundance: few; v_gene: TRBV12-3/TRBV12-4; CDR3nt: TGTGCCAGCAGACTCGGGGTCGCGGAGACCCAGTACTTC; CDR3aa: CASRLGVAETQYF
d_gene: NA; j_gene: TRBJ2-3; abundance: NA; v_gene: TRBV15; CDR3nt: TGTGCCACGGGACGGGATACGCAGTATTTT; CDR3aa: CATGRDTQYF
d_gene: NA; j_gene: TRBJ2-3; abundance: NA; v_gene: TRBV5-1; CDR3nt: TGCGCCAGCAGCCCGTCGCCGCAGCGGGCGCTAACTAGCACAGATACGCAGTATTTT; CDR3aa: CASSPSPQRALTSTDTQYF
d_gene: NA; j_gene: TRBJ1-5; abundance: NA; v_gene: TRBV6-2/TRBV6-3; CDR3nt: TGTGCCAGCAGCGGACGACAGAGCATGAGGGAGCCCCAGCATTTT; CDR3aa: CASSGRQSMREPQHF
d_gene: NA; j_gene: TRBJ1-5; abundance: few; v_gene: TRBV19; CDR3nt: TGTGCCAGTAGTAGGGAGAACGGCAATCAGCCCCAGCATTTT; CDR3aa: CASSRENGNQPQHF
d_gene: NA; j_gene: TRBJ2-5; abundance: NA; v_gene: TRBV18; CDR3nt: TGTGCCAGCTCACCTAACCGGGACTTCGAAGAGACCCAGTACTTC; CDR3aa: CASSPNRDFEETQYF